This paragraph covers one T cell receptor (beta chain) sequence. This entry is derived from a study of blood T cell repertoires in COVID-19. For the study at large: T cells, B-cell-depleted T cells, or PBMCs supplied cDNA or gDNA.

The germline V gene has CDR1 MNHNY and CDR2 SVGAGI (reference sequence). CDR3 length: 17 residues. V was clipped by 5 bases and J by 4 bases; unmatched bases: 11. Using immunoSEQ multiplex PCR, the repertoire was profiled, and TCRdb retains in-frame clones only, with some absent. Among about 180,000 clones listed, approximately 87% were seen once. This receptor was taken from a man between 65 and 80 years old with active or convalescent COVID-19. The chain combines TRBV6-6 with TRBJ1-2, with 12 bases fitting TRBD1. The sample was peripheral blood. CDR3 bases: TGTGCCAGCAGTCCGATTCCGGGACAGGGGGCGGGCTATGGCTACACCTTC. It codes for CASSPIPGQGAGYGYTF.